Below, 30 T cell receptor beta chains from the same sample are listed, as sequenced in a study of T cell changes during pregnancy in multiple sclerosis. Sequencing was performed with immunoSEQ multiplex PCR; in TCRdb, only in-frame clones are kept and a portion is missing. The top ten hold around 1.5% of the sample, which has about 68,000 clones, approximately 90% seen once. The specimen comprised peripheral blood, sampled in the second trimester of pregnancy. Source of these receptors: a female donor in good health, enrolled as a control in a pregnancy study.

This clone showed up just once. This chain connects TRBV6-9 to TRBJ2-7, with TRBD1 as a possible D gene (9 bases). CDR3 size: 15 residues. Trimming pared 4 bases from V and 12 bases from J, leaving 25 bases between. Germline CDR1 is MNHGY and CDR2 is SVAAGI. CDR3 nucleotide sequence: TGTGCCAGCAGTTGGGTTCGGGAGGGACAGGGATGGCGGTACTTC. This sequence encodes CASSWVREGQGWRYF.

V is TRBV28 and J is TRBJ2-2; possibly TRBD1 for D (6 bases). The CDR3 is made up of 16 amino acids. CDR1 is MDHEN and CDR2 is SYDVKM in the germline V gene. V lost 6 bases, J lost 5 bases, and 19 bases lay in between. For the CDR3, the DNA is TGTGCCAGCAGCCCCGGGACAACCTCTAGAACCGGGGAGCTGTTTTTT. Protein sequence: CASSPGTTSRTGELFF.

CDR3 bases: TGTGCCAGCAGTTTCGGACACTCTGGGGCCAACGTCCTGACTTTC. It specifies CASSFGHSGANVLTF. The chain is built from TRBV28 and TRBJ2-6; D possibly corresponds to TRBD1 (5 bases). Trimming stripped 3 bases from V and 0 bases from J, with 6 bases between. The CDR3 is 15 residues long. The germline gives CDR1 MDHEN, CDR2 SYDVKM.

The CDR3 reads CASSWGSEGADTQYF. The CDR3 DNA reads as TGTGCCAGCAGTTGGGGGAGCGAGGGGGCAGATACGCAGTATTTT. The chain combines TRBV28 with TRBJ2-3, with D perhaps TRBD1 (6 bases). This CDR3 comprises 15 residues. Germline V lookup: CDR1 MDHEN, CDR2 SYDVKM. V shed 4 bases and J shed 4 bases, with 15 bases lying between them.

This sequence joins TRBV9 and TRBJ2-1, with TRBD2 matching 13 bases. The germline CDR1 and CDR2 sequences are SGDLS and YYNGEE. V was clipped by 2 bases and J by 9 bases; unmatched bases: 8. The CDR3 is 16 residues long. The CDR3 DNA reads TGTGCCAGCAGCGTCGGACTAGCGGGAGACAGTAGTGAGCAGTTCTTC. It is translated as CASSVGLAGDSSEQFF. The full variable domain, completed using reference TRBV9 and TRBJ2-1, is DSGVTQTPKHLITATGQRVTLRCSPRSGDLSVYWYQQSLDQGLQFLIQYYNGEERAKGNILERFSAQQFPDLHSELNLSSLELGDSALYFCASSVGLAGDSSEQFFGPGTRLTVL.

This clone was picked up one time. This sequence joins TRBV9 and TRBJ2-7; D may be TRBD1 (5 bases). The CDR3 runs to 14 residues. The germline V and J ends were trimmed by 0 bases and 3 bases, with 10 bases remaining between them. The germline V gene has CDR1 SGDLS and CDR2 YYNGEE. The CDR3 is CASSVASQGYEQYF. In DNA, the CDR3 is TGTGCCAGCAGCGTAGCTAGTCAGGGCTACGAGCAGTACTTC.

This clone was found once. The chain uses TRBV7-2 and TRBJ2-7; 11 nucleotides line up with TRBD2. This CDR3 is built from 17 residues. The junction had 9 bases not matched to a gene; V was cut back by 3 bases and J by 2 bases. The V gene's germline CDR1 is SGHTA and CDR2 FQGNSA. The DNA for the CDR3 is TGTGCCAGCAGCTTTCATAGCGGGAGGGCCTCTCCCTACGAGCAGTACTTC. Protein: CASSFHSGRASPYEQYF.

The chain is built from TRBV2 and TRBJ1-2, with TRBD1 matching over 7 bases. Unmatched junction bases numbered 9, after V lost 7 bases and J lost 7 bases. CDR1 SNHLY and CDR2 FYNNEI come from the germline V gene. The CDR3 has 13 residues. CDR3 protein: CASKGPAGGGYTF. The CDR3 DNA sequence: TGTGCCAGCAAAGGCCCGGCAGGGGGTGGCTACACCTTC.

The chain recombines TRBV6-6 with TRBJ2-1, with D possibly matching TRBD1 (5 bases). V was trimmed by 5 bases and J by 11 bases, leaving 10 bases between them. The CDR3 contains 11 residues. Germline CDR1 is MNHNY and CDR2 is SVGAGI (reference sequence). The CDR3 loop reads CASSQGHQQFF. In DNA, the CDR3 is TGTGCCAGCAGTCAGGGTCATCAGCAGTTCTTC.

The chain uses TRBV28 and TRBJ2-7; D is uncertain. CDR1 MDHEN and CDR2 SYDVKM come from the germline V gene. CDR3 length equals 15 residues. V lost 4 bases and J lost 4, with 17 bases in between. The CDR3 spells CASSWLTQSGYEQYF. CDR3 nucleotides: TGTGCCAGCAGTTGGTTGACGCAGTCCGGGTACGAGCAGTACTTC.

The J gene is TRBJ2-7, the V gene TRBV28, with D tentatively TRBD1 (6 bases). V lost 3 bases and J lost 5, with 20 bases in between. Germline loops: CDR1 MDHEN, CDR2 SYDVKM. The CDR3 sequence is 16 residues long. The CDR3 loop reads CASSFGQGISFNEQYF. CDR3 in DNA: TGTGCCAGCAGTTTCGGCCAGGGGATTTCGTTCAACGAGCAGTACTTC.

This chain joins TRBV2 and TRBJ2-5, with 9 bases that match TRBD2. J gave up 1 base and V 7 bases, and 4 bases lay outside the gene matches. CDR3 size: 14 residues. The germline CDR1 and CDR2 sequences are SNHLY and FYNNEI. CDR3 sequence (DNA): TGTGCCAGCACCTCACTAGCGGGCCAAGAGACCCAGTACTTC. Residues: CASTSLAGQETQYF.

CDR3 bases: TGTGCCAGCAGGGGCCGGATTATAGGCAATCAGCCCCAGCATTTT. Translation: CASRGRIIGNQPQHF. This chain connects TRBV2 to TRBJ1-5, with D unclear. The CDR3 spans 15 residues. Trimming shortened V by 6 bases and J by 2 bases, and 14 bases separated the two germline ends. Germline values: CDR1 SNHLY, CDR2 FYNNEI.

This chain connects TRBV6-1 to TRBJ2-2; perhaps TRBD2 as D (7 bases). V shed 2 bases and J shed 7 bases, with 14 bases lying between them. Germline V gene lookup returns CDR1 MNHNS and CDR2 SASEGT. The CDR3 loop spans 15 amino acids. The CDR3 DNA sequence: TGTGCCAGCAGTGAAAAGGGGGGGTTTGGCGGGGAGCTGTTTTTT. Protein product: CASSEKGGFGGELFF.

V gene TRBV2 combines with J gene TRBJ1-2, with D hard to call. The germline V and J ends were trimmed by 2 bases and 11 bases, with 18 bases remaining between them. The CDR3 totals 14 residues. From germline, CDR1 is SNHLY and CDR2 FYNNEI. CDR3 loop: CASSESGLVRVYTF. The CDR3 DNA reads TGTGCCAGCAGTGAAAGCGGGTTGGTTAGGGTTTACACCTTC.

The gene calls are TRBV18 and TRBJ2-3, with 9 positions matching TRBD1. The CDR3 is 15 residues long. With V trimmed by 3 bases and J by 6 bases, 7 bases remained unmatched. The germline gives CDR1 KGHSH, CDR2 LQKENI. The CDR3 sequence is CASSPRQGGSDTQYF. CDR3 nucleotide sequence: TGTGCCAGCTCACCGCGACAGGGGGGATCGGATACGCAGTATTTT.

The DNA of the CDR3 is TGTGCCAGCAGCCCCTGGACAGGTTTCGACGAGCAGTACTTC. It yields the protein CASSPWTGFDEQYF. The chain uses TRBV9 and TRBJ2-7, with 7 bases lining up with TRBD1. J gave up 5 bases and V 4 bases, and 9 bases lay outside the gene matches. The CDR3 has 14 amino acids. Germline V gives CDR1 SGDLS, CDR2 YYNGEE.

J is TRBJ1-2 and V is TRBV19; 9 bases map to TRBD1. Germline trimming cut 7 bases from V and 6 bases from J; bases unmatched to any gene: 15. The CDR3 has 16 amino acids. Germline V gene data show CDR1 as LNHDA and CDR2 as SQIVND (reference sequence). CDR3 coding DNA: TGTGCCAGTACCGGGACAGGGCACCAGCAACTGAATGGCTACACCTTC. Residues: CASTGTGHQQLNGYTF.

V and J are TRBV9 and TRBJ2-7, with 7 bases fitting TRBD2. V lost 2 bases, J lost 2 bases, and 7 bases stayed unmatched. This CDR3 contains 15 residues. Germline V CDR1 and CDR2: SGDLS, YYNGEE. The CDR3 region is CASSVGPAGTYEQYF. The CDR3 coding sequence is TGTGCCAGCAGCGTTGGGCCAGCGGGGACCTACGAGCAGTACTTC.

With respect to this clone: In the same sample, other DNA sequences code for this CDR3. This sequence joins TRBV5-6 and TRBJ2-7; D gene ambiguous. CDR3 length: 11 amino acids. Germline V gene data show CDR1 as SGHDT and CDR2 as YYEEEE. V lost 2 bases and J lost 3, with 3 bases in between. CDR3: CASSFNYEQYF. The DNA of the CDR3 is TGTGCCAGCAGCTTTAACTACGAGCAGTACTTC.

The chain combines TRBV4-3 with TRBJ1-4; a weak D match, TRBD1 (5 bases). The CDR3 sequence is 14 residues long. Germline V gives CDR1 LGHNA, CDR2 YSLEER. With 2 bases removed from V and 4 bases from J, the gap between germline ends came to 8 bases. The CDR3 region has the DNA TGCGCCAGCAGCCAACTCCAGGGTAATGAAAAACTGTTTTTT. It specifies CASSQLQGNEKLFF.

This chain uses TRBV5-1 with TRBJ1-2; D call uncertain. Germline loops: CDR1 SGHRS, CDR2 YFSETQ. The CDR3 runs 15 residues. V lost 0 bases, J lost 1 base, and 10 bases lay in between. This CDR3 reads CASSLGAEVNYGYTF. For the CDR3, the DNA is TGCGCCAGCAGCTTGGGGGCAGAAGTTAACTATGGCTACACCTTC.

The chain has TRBV4-1 and TRBJ2-3, with D perhaps matching TRBD1 (6 bases). Germline V gene data show CDR1 as MGHRA and CDR2 as YSYEKL. Trimming stripped 4 bases from V and 8 bases from J, with 19 bases between. The CDR3 length is 15 residues. The CDR3 spells CASSPNRDTAVTQYF. The CDR3 DNA sequence: TGCGCCAGCAGCCCAAACCGGGACACCGCTGTTACGCAGTATTTT.

This clone was observed a single time. This rearrangement joins TRBV6-1 to TRBJ1-2; D call uncertain. The CDR3 contains 13 residues. Germline CDR1 and CDR2: MNHNS and SASEGT. Trimming removed 5 bases from V and 5 bases from J, with 12 bases in between. The CDR3 DNA sequence: TGTGCCAGCAGTCCCTCTGTCGTATATGGCTACACCTTC. Translating gives CASSPSVVYGYTF.

V is TRBV30 and J is TRBJ2-7, with a possible D match to TRBD2 (5 bases). Between the trimmed V and J ends, which lost 7 bases and 6 bases, there was a span of 16 bases. This CDR3 is 12 amino acids long. Germline V gives CDR1 GTSNPN, CDR2 SVGIG (reference sequence). DNA for the CDR3: TGTGCCTATCACCTCCAGGCGGGCGAGCAGTACTTC. Amino acid sequence: CAYHLQAGEQYF.

The V gene is TRBV18, the J gene TRBJ1-1, with D unclear. Trimming pared 3 bases from V and 5 bases from J, leaving 4 bases between. Germline V gene sequence: CDR1 KGHSH, CDR2 LQKENI. This CDR3 spans 11 amino acids. The CDR3 bases are TGTGCCAGCTCACCCGGGACTGAAGCTTTCTTT. Its translation: CASSPGTEAFF.

The V call is TRBV19, the J call TRBJ1-5; D may be TRBD1 (5 bases). The V gene's germline CDR1 is LNHDA and CDR2 SQIVND (reference sequence). The CDR3 spans 15 residues. Trimming shortened V by 4 bases and J by 8 bases, and 18 bases separated the two germline ends. CDR3 DNA sequence: TGTGCCAGTAGTACAGGGACTGGCATTTTTGAGCCCCAGCATTTT. Protein: CASSTGTGIFEPQHF.

About this clone itself: Compared with germline, one end of the junction differs, possibly owing to a read error. The chain couples TRBV7-3 to TRBJ1-1; 9 bases map to TRBD1. Per the germline V gene, CDR1 is SGHTA and CDR2 is FQGTGA. The CDR3 covers 16 residues. In DNA form, the CDR3 reads TGTGCCAGCAGCTCACCGGGACAGGGATTGAAAACTGAAGCTTTCTTT. This gives the protein CASSSPGQGLKTEAFF.

The genes are TRBV6-6 and TRBJ2-1; D possibly corresponds to TRBD1 (5 bases). The V gene lost 3 bases and the J gene lost 5 bases, with 11 bases spanning the gap. CDR1 is MNHNY and CDR2 is SVGAGI in the germline V gene (reference sequence). The CDR3 runs 14 residues. The CDR3 protein is CASSYRQLDNEQFF. The CDR3 DNA sequence: TGTGCCAGCAGTTATCGACAGTTGGACAATGAGCAGTTCTTC.

This chain links TRBV5-1 with TRBJ1-4; D possibly corresponds to TRBD1 (6 bases). V lost 8 bases to trimming and J lost 1 base, with 21 bases between them. Germline V lookup: CDR1 SGHRS, CDR2 YFSETQ. This CDR3 region has 17 residues. In DNA form, the CDR3 reads TGCGCCAGTATCTACACTACAGGGATGTTAACTAATGAAAAACTGTTTTTT. As protein: CASIYTTGMLTNEKLFF.